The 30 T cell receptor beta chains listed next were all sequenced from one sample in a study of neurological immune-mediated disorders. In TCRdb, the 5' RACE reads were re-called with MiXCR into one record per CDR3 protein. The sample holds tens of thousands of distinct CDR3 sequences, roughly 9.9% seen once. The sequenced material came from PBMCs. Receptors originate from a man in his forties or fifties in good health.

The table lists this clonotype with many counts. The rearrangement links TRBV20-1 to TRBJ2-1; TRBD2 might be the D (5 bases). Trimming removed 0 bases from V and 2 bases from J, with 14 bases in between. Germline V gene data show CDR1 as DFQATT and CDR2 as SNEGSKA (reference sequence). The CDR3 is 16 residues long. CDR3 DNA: TGCAGTGCTAGAGATCCCCAGCGGTCAACCTACAATGAGCAGTTCTTC. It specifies CSARDPQRSTYNEQFF.

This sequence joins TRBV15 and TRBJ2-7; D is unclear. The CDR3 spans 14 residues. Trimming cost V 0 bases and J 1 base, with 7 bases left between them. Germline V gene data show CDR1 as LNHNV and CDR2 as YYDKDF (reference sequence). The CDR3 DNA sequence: TGTGCCACCAGCAGAGATCTTGGTTCCTACGAGCAGTACTTC. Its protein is CATSRDLGSYEQYF.

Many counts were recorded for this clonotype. CDR3 amino acids: CASSRVWGEQYF. The CDR3 nucleotides read TGTGCCAGCAGCCGTGTCTGGGGGGAGCAGTACTTC. V and J are TRBV28 and TRBJ2-7; D could derive from TRBD1 or TRBD2 (5 bases each). Germline V gene data show CDR1 as MDHEN and CDR2 as SYDVKM. V was clipped by 6 bases and J by 7 bases, with 13 bases between them. This CDR3 has 12 amino acids.

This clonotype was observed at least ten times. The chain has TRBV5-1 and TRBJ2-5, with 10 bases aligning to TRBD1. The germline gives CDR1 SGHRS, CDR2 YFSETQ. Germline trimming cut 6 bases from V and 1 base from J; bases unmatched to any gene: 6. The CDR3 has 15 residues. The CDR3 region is CASTPGQGPQETQYF. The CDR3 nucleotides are TGCGCCAGCACCCCGGGACAGGGGCCCCAAGAGACCCAGTACTTC.

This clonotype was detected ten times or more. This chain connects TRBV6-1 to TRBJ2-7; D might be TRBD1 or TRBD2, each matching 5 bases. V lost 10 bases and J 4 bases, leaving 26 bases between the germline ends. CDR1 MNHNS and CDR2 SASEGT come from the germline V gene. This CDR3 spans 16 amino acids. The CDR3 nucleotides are TGTGCCATCAAGGGAAGGGGACCCCCAAGTGAGTACGAGCAGTACTTC. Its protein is CAIKGRGPPSEYEQYF.

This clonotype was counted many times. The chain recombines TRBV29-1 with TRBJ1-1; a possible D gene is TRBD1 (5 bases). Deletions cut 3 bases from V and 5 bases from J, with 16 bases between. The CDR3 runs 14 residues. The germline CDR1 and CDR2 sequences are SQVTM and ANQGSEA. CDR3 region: CSVDWLDGGTEAFF. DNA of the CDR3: TGCAGCGTTGACTGGCTGGACGGGGGAACTGAAGCTTTCTTT. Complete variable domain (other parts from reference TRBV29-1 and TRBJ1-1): SAVISQKPSRDICQRGTSLTIQCQVDSQVTMMFWYRQQPGQSLTLIATANQGSEATYESGFVIDKFPISRPNLTFSTLTVSNMSPEDSSIYLCSVDWLDGGTEAFFGQGTRLTVV.

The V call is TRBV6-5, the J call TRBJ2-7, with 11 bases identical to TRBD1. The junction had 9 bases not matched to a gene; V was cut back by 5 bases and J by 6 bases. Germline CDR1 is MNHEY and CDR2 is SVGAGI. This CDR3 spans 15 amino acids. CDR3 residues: CASSATPGTGGEQYF. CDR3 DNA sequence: TGTGCCAGCAGTGCCACGCCCGGGACAGGGGGCGAGCAGTACTTC.

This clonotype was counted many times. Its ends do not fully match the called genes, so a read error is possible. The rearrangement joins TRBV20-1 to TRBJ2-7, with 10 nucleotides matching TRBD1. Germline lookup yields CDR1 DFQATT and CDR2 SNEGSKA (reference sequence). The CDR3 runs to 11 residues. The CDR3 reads CSARTPGQGFF. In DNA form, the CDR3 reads TGCAGTGCTAGAACTCCGGGACAGGGGTTCTTC.

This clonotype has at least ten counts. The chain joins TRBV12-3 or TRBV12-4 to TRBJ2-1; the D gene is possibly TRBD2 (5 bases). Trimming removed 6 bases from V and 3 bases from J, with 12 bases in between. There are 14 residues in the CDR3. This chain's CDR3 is CASRVTGDYNEQFF. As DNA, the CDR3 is TGTGCCAGCAGGGTCACCGGGGACTACAATGAGCAGTTCTTC.

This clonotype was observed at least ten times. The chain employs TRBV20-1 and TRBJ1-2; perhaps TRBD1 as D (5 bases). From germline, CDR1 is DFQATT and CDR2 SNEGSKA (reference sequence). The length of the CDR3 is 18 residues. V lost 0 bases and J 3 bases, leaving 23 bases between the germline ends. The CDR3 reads CSARDPGPRRPGDYGYTF. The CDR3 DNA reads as TGCAGTGCTAGAGATCCCGGACCCCGGCGCCCGGGGGACTATGGCTACACCTTC.

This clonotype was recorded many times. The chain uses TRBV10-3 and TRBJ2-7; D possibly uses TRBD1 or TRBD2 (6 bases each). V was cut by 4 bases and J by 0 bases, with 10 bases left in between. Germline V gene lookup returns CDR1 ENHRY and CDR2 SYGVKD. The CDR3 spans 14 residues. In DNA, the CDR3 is TGTGCCATCAGTGTGGAGGGGGGCTCCTACGAGCAGTACTTC. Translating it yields CAISVEGGSYEQYF.

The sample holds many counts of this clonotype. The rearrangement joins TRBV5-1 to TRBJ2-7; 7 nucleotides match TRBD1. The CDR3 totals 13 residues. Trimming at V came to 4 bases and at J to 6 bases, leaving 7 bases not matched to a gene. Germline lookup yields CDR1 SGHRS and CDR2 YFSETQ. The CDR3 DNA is TGCGCCAGCAGCACCGGGACAGTCGGCGAGCAGTACTTC. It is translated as CASSTGTVGEQYF.

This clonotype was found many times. In nucleotides, the CDR3 is TGTGCCAGCAGTTCCGCCCCACAGGGATTCCAAGAGACCCAGTACTTC. It codes for CASSSAPQGFQETQYF. J is TRBJ2-5 and V is TRBV27; tentative D call: TRBD1 (6 bases). V lost 4 bases and J lost 1, with 16 bases in between. The CDR3 consists of 16 residues. The germline CDR1 and CDR2 sequences are MNHEY and SMNVEV (reference sequence).

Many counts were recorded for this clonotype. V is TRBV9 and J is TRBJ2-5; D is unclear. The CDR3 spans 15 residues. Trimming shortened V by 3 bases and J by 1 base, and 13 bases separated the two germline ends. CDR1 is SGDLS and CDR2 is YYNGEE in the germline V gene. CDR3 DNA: TGTGCCAGCAGCGCCCGTGCCAGCTCCCAAGAGACCCAGTACTTC. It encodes CASSARASSQETQYF. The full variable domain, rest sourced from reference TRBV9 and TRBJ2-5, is DSGVTQTPKHLITATGQRVTLRCSPRSGDLSVYWYQQSLDQGLQFLIQYYNGEERAKGNILERFSAQQFPDLHSELNLSSLELGDSALYFCASSARASSQETQYFGPGTRLLVL.

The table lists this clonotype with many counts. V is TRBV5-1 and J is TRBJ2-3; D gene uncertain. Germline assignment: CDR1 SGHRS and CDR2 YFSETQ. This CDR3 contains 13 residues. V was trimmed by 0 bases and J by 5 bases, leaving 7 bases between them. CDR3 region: CASSLESRDTQYF. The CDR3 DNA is TGCGCCAGCAGCTTGGAGTCGAGAGATACGCAGTATTTT.

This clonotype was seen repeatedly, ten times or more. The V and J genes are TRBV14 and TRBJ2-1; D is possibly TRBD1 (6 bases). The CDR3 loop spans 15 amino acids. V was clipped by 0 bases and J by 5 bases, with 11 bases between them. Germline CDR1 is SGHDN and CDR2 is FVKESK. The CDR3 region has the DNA TGTGCCAGCAGCCAAGAAACAGGGATAGACAATGAGCAGTTCTTC. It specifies CASSQETGIDNEQFF.

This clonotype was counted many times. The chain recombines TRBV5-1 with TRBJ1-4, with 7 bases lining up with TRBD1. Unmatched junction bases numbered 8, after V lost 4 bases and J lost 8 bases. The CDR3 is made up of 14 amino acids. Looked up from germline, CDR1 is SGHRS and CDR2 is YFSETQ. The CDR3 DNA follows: TGCGCCAGCAGCAGCTCAGGGGGATACGAAAAACTGTTTTTT. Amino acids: CASSSSGGYEKLFF.

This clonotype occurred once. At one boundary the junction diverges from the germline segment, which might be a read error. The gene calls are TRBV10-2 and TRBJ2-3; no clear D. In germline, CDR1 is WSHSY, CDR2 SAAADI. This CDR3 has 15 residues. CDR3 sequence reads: CASSDPQITTYTQYF. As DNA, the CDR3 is TGCGCCAGCAGTGACCCACAGATAACCACATATACACAGTATTTT.

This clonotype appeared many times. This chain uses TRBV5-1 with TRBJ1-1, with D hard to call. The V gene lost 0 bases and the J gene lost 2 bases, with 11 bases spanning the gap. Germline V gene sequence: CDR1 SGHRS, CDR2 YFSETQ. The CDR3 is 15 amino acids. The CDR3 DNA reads TGCGCCAGCAGCTTGGAGTCTCCCCTTAACACTGAAGCTTTCTTT. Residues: CASSLESPLNTEAFF. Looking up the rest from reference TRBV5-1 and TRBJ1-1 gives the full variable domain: KAGVTQTPRYLIKTRGQQVTLSCSPISGHRSVSWYQQTPGQGLQFLFEYFSETQRNKGNFPGRFSGRQFSNSRSEMNVSTLELGDSALYLCASSLESPLNTEAFFGQGTRLTVV.

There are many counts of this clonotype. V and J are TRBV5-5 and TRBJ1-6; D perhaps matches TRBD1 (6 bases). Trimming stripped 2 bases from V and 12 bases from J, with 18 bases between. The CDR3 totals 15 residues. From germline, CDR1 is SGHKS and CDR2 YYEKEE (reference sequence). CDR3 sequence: CASSFWPGEGGPLHF. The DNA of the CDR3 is TGTGCCAGCAGCTTTTGGCCAGGGGAAGGCGGACCCCTCCACTTT. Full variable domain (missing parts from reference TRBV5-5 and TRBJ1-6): DAGVTQSPTHLIKTRGQQVTLRCSPISGHKSVSWYQQVLGQGPQFIFQYYEKEERGRGNFPDRFSARQFPNYSSELNVNALLLGDSALYLCASSFWPGEGGPLHFGNGTRLTVT.

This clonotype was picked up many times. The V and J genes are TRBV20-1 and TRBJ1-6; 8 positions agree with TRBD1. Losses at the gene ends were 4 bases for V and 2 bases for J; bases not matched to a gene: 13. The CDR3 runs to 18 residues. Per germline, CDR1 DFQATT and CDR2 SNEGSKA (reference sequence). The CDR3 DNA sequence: TGCAGTGCTAAAGATCAGGGCAGGGGGCGAGCCTATAATTCACCCCTCCACTTT. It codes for CSAKDQGRGRAYNSPLHF.

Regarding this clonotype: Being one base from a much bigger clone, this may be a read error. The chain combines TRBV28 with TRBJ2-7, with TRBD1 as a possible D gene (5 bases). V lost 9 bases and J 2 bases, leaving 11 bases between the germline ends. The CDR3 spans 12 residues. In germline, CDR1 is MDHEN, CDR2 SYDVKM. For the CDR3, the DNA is TGTGCCAGAAGTCAGGGCCCCTACGAGCAGTACTTC. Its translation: CARSQGPYEQYF.

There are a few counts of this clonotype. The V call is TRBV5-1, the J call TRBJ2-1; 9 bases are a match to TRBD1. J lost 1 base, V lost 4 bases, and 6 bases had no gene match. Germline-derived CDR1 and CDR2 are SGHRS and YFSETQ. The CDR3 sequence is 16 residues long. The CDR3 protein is CASSPRQGGSYNEQFF. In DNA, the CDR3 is TGCGCCAGCAGCCCGAGACAGGGGGGTTCCTACAATGAGCAGTTCTTC.

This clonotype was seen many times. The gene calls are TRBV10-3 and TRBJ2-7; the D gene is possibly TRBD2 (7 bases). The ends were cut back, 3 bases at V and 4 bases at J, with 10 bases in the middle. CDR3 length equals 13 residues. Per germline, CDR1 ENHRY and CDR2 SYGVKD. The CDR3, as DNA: TGTGCCATCAGTGACAGGGGAGGGTACGAGCAGTACTTC. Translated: CAISDRGGYEQYF.

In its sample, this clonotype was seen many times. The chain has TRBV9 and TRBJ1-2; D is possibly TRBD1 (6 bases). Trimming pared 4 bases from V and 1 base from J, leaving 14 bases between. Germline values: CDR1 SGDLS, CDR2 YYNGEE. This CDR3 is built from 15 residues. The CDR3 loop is CASSTGTLLNYGYTF. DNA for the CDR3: TGTGCCAGCAGCACGGGGACACTCCTTAACTATGGCTACACCTTC.

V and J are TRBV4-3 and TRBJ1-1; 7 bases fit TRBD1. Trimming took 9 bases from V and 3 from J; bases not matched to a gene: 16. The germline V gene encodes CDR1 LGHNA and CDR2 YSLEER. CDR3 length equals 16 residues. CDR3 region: CASTPTSTGVDTEAFF. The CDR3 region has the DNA TGCGCCAGTACCCCTACCAGTACAGGGGTAGACACTGAAGCTTTCTTT.

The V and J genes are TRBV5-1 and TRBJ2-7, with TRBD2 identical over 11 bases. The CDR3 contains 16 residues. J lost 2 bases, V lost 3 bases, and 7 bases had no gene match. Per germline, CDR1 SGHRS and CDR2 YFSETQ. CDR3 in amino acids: CASSSEPGLAAYEQYF. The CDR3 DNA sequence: TGCGCCAGCAGCTCAGAACCGGGACTAGCGGCCTACGAGCAGTACTTC.

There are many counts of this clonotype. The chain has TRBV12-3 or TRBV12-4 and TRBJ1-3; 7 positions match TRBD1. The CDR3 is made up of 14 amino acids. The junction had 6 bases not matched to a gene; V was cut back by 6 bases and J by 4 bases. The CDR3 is CASSPTGDGNTIYF. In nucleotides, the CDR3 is TGTGCCAGCAGCCCAACAGGGGACGGAAACACCATATATTTT.

CDR3 loop: CASSFSLAGGLDTMYF. The CDR3 nucleotides are TGTGCCAGCAGCTTCTCACTAGCGGGAGGGCTAGATACGATGTATTTT. V usage is TRBV7-3 and J usage is TRBJ2-3; TRBD2 matches 13 bases. V gave up 3 bases and J gave up 14 bases; unmatched junction bases: 14. CDR1 and CDR2 (germline): SGHTA, FQGTGA. CDR3 length: 16 amino acids.

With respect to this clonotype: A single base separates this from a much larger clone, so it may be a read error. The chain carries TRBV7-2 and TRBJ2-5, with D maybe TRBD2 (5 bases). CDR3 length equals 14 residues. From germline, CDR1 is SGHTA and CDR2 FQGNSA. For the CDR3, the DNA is TGTGCCGGCAGCTCCGGACTTTTCAAAGAGACCCAGTACTTC. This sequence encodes CAGSSGLFKETQYF.